This T cell receptor beta chain was sequenced in a study of cytomegalovirus exposure and HLA in healthy donors. With 60 Vbeta and 13 Jbeta primers, the PCR was carried out. Generated by immunoSEQ multiplex PCR, the TCRdb table keeps only in-frame clones and is missing some. The data show 100,000 to 150,000 clones, 82% seen once. Germline values: CDR1 MNHEY, CDR2 SVGAGI. The length of the CDR3 is 15 residues. The J segment lost 8 bases and the V segment lost 6 bases, leaving 8 bases of the junction unmatched. Findings and caveats of the study: Earlier analysis looked at TCR beta V segments, and most were productive about 87% or about 30% of the time. Another analysis was done later, and it associated around 16,000 TCR beta sequences with HLA alleles at 0.05 false discovery rate.

A note on this clone: The target antigen is unknown.

The rearrangement joins TRBV6-5 to TRBJ2-2; 11 nucleotides agree with TRBD2. The receptor was derived from a boy aged 5-17 years in good health and CMV-seronegative. Sequencing was performed on PBMCs. In nucleotides, the CDR3 is TGTGCCAGCAGAACTAGCGGGAGAAGTATGGGGGAGCTGTTTTTT. This sequence encodes CASRTSGRSMGELFF.